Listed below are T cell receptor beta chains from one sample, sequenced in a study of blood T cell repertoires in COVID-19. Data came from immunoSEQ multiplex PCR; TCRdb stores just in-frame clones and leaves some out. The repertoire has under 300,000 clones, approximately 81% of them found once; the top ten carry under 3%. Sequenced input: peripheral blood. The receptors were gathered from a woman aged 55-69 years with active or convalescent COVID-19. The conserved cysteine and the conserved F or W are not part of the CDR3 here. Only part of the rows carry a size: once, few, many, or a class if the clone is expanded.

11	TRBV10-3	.	AISDRRGTEAF
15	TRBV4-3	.	ASSPPVIDSSSYEQY
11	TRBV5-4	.	ASSPAQGHGYT
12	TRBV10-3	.	AITEGADTGELF
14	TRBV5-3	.	ARSLPKAGVCEKLF
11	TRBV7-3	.	ASSLGAGLTIY
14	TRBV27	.	ASSSIKLAIADEQF
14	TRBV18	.	ASSPQGSRGDYEQY
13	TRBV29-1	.	SVDGAGGFNEKLF
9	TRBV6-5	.	ASGRGGGYT
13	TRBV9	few	ASSVSATGNYGYT
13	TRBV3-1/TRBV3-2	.	ASQNWGTKTGEQY
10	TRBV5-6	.	ASSFYQGGYT
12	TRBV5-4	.	ASSLVRVPRGYT
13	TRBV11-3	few	ASSRDSRSGNTIY
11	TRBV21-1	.	ASRGGQGDEAF
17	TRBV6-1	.	ASSDPSIPTQGRYYGYT
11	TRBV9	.	ASSEFRDGEQY
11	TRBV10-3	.	AVRAGDNHGYT
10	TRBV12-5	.	ASGWGTAEAF